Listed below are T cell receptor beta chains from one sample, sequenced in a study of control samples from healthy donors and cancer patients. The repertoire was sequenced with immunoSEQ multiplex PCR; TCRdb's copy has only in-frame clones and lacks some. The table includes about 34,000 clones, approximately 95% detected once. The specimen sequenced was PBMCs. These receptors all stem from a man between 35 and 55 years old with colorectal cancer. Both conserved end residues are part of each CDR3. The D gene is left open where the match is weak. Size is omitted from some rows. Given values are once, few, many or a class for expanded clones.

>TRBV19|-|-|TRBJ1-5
TGTGCCAGTAGTATAGTAACAGGCAGCAATCAGCCCCAGCATTTT
CASSIVTGSNQPQHF
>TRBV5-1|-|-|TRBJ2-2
TGCGCCAGCAGAACGGGGGGCCGCACCGGGGAGCTGTTTTTT
CASRTGGRTGELFF
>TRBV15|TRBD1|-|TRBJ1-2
TGTGCCACCAGCAGAGAGACAGGGGGCGTCTATGGCTACACCTTC
CATSRETGGVYGYTF
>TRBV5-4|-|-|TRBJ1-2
TGTGCCAGCAGCTTGGACGGCTTGGACTACACCTTC
CASSLDGLDYTF
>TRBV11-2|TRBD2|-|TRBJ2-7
TGTGCCAGCAGCTCGGGACTAGCGGGAGGGGGGTACTTC
CASSSGLAGGGYF
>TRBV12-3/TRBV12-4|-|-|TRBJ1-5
TGTGCCAGCAAGCCGGGTCGAAACGGGCCCCAGCATTTT
CASKPGRNGPQHF
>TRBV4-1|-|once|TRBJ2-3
TGCGCCAGCAGCCAATACACAGGGGGTCTTGCGGGGGACCCTAGCACAGATACGCAGTATTTT
CASSQYTGGLAGDPSTDTQYF
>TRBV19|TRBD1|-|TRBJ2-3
TGTGCCAGTAAGGGACAGGGTCCAGATACGCAGTATTTT
CASKGQGPDTQYF
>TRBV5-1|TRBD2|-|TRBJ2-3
TGCGCCAGCAGACCTACTAGCGGGGTCACAGATACGCAGTATTTT
CASRPTSGVTDTQYF
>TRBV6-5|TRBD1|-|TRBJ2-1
TGTGCCAGCAGTCCCCCGGGGACAGCTTACAATGAGCAGTTCTTC
CASSPPGTAYNEQFF
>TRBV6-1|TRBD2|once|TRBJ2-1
TGTGCCAGCAGTGGGAGGAGCGGGGGGGCCTATAATGAGCAGTTCTTC
CASSGRSGGAYNEQFF
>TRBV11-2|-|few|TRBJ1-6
TGTGCCAGCAGCTCCCCCCCAATCCAAAATTCACCCCTCCACTTT
CASSSPPIQNSPLHF
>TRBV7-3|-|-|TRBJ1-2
TGTGCCAGCAGCTTAAGGCAGGGTGGAATATATGGCTACACCTTC
CASSLRQGGIYGYTF
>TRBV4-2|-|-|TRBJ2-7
TGTGCCAGCAGCCAAGTGGCTAGCGTTGGGTACGAGCAGTACTTC
CASSQVASVGYEQYF
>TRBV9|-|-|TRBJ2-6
TGTGCCAGCAGCCCCGGAGGGGGGGGCTCTGGGGCCAACGTCCTGACTTTC
CASSPGGGGSGANVLTF
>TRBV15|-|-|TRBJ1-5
TGTGCCACCAGCAGAGATCTGGCCAGCGGGAAGCCCCAGCATTTT
CATSRDLASGKPQHF
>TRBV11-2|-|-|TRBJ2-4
TGTGCCAGCAGCTTAGGGCTAACCAAAAACATTCAGTACTTC
CASSLGLTKNIQYF
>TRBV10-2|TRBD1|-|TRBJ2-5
TGCGCCAGCAGCTCCGGGACAGTCAAAGAGACCCAGTACTTC
CASSSGTVKETQYF
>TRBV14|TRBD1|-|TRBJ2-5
TGTGCCAGCAGCCAAGAAAAACCTAACAGGGGTTTGGAGACCCAGTACTTC
CASSQEKPNRGLETQYF
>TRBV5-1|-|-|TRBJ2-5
TGCGCCAGCAGCTTCGGGGTTGCCCAAGAGACCCAGTACTTC
CASSFGVAQETQYF
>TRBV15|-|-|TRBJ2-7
TGTGCCACCAGCAGAGAAGCCGGGGGGACAGTCGAGCAGTACTTC
CATSREAGGTVEQYF
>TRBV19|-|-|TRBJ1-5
TGTGCCAGTGGACATCCCAATCAGCCCCAGCATTTT
CASGHPNQPQHF